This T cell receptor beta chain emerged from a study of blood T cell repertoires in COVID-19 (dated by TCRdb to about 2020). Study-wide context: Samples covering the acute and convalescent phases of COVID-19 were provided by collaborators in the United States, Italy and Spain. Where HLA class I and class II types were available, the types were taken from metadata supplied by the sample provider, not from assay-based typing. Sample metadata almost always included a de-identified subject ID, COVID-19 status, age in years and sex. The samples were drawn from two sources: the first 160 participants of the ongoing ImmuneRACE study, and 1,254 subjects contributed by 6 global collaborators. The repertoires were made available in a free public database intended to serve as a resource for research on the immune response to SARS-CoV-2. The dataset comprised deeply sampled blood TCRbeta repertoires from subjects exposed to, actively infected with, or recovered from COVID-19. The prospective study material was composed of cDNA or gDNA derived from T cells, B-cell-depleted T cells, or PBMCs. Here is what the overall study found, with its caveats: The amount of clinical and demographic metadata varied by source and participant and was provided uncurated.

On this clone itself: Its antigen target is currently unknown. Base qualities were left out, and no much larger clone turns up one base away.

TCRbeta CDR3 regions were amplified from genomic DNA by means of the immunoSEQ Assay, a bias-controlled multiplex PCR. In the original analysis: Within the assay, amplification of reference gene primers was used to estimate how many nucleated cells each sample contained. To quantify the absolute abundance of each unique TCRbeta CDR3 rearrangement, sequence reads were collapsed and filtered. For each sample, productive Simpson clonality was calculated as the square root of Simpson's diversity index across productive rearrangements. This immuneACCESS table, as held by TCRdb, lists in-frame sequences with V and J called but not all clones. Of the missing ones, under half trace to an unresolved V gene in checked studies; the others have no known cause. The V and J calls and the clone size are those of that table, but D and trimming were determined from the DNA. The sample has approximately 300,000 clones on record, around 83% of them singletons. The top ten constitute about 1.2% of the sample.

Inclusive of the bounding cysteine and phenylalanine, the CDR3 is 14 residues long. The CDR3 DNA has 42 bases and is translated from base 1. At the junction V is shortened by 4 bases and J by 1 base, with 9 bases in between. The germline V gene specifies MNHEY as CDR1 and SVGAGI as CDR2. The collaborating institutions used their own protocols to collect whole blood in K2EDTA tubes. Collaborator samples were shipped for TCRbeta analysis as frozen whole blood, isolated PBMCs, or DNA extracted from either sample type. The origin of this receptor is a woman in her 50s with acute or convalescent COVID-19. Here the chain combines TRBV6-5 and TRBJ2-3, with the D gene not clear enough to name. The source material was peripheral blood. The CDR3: CASSWVLGTDTQYF. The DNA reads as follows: TGTGCCAGCAGTTGGGTCCTAGGCACAGATACGCAGTATTTT.